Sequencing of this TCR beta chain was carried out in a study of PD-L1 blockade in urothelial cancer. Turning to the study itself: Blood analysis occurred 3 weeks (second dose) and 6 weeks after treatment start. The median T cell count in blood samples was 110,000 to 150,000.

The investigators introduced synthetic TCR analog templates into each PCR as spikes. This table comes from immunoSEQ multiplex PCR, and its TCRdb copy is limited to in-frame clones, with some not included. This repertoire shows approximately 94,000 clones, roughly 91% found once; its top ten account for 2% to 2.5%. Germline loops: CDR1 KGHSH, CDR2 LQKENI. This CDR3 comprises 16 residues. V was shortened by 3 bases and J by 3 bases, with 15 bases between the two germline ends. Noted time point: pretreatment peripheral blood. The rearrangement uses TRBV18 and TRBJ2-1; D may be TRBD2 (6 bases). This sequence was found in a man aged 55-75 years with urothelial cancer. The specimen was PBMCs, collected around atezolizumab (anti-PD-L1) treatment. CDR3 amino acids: CASSPQGLPGYNEQFF. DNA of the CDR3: TGTGCCAGCTCACCCCAGGGACTGCCGGGCTACAATGAGCAGTTCTTC.